Listed below are T cell receptor beta chains from one sample, sequenced in a study of technical replicates of blood from several donors. Clones were read by immunoSEQ multiplex PCR, and TCRdb kept only the in-frame ones, dropping some. The sample records roughly 60,000 clones, 86% being singletons. The sequencing sample was made of PBMCs. These receptors were obtained from a human donor in good health. Some clones in this sample may be carry-over from other donors' samples. Each CDR3 is given with its conserved first and last residue. The D gene is left open where the match is weak. Part of the rows lack a size; the others show once, few, many or a class for expanded clones.

j_call d_call v_call cdr3_length clone_size cdr3_nt cdr3_aa
TRBJ1-2 TRBD1 TRBV19 14 NA TGTGCCAGTAGTGTGCCGCAGGGGGCGTCTGGCTACACCTTC CASSVPQGASGYTF
TRBJ2-5 TRBD2 TRBV5-8 15 NA TGTGCCAGCAGCCTAGGGACTAGCGGTCAAGAGACCCAGTACTTC CASSLGTSGQETQYF
TRBJ1-5 NA TRBV10-1 17 NA TGCGCCAGCAGTGAGTCGTGGGGGGGCGAAGGGTATGGGCCCCAGCATTTT CASSESWGGEGYGPQHF
TRBJ1-1 TRBD1 TRBV2 15 NA TGTGCCAGCAGCCCGGGACAGGGGGCGCGGGTGGGAGCTTTCTTT CASSPGQGARVGAFF
TRBJ2-6 TRBD1 TRBV5-1 17 NA TGCGCCAGTGCGGCGGGACAGGGGTTAGCTGGGGCCAACGTCCTGACTTTC CASAAGQGLAGANVLTF
TRBJ2-5 NA TRBV4-3 15 once TGCGCCAGCAGCCAAGGAACGGGGAACAAAGAGACCCAGTACTTC CASSQGTGNKETQYF
TRBJ1-2 TRBD1 TRBV7-6 16 few TGTGCCAGCAGCCCAATGGAGGGACAGGGGGTCTATGGCTACACCTTC CASSPMEGQGVYGYTF
TRBJ2-3 NA TRBV18 14 NA TGTGCCAGCTCACCGTCAGGCCCCACAGATACGCAGTATTTT CASSPSGPTDTQYF
TRBJ2-2 NA TRBV7-9 13 NA TGTGCCAGCAGCTTACGAGCTACCGGGGAGCTGTTTTTT CASSLRATGELFF
TRBJ2-1 NA TRBV4-1 19 NA TGCGCCAGCAGCCTACCAGCGGGGCCCCCGAGGGGGGACTACAATGAGCAGTTCTTC CASSLPAGPPRGDYNEQFF
TRBJ1-5 TRBD1 TRBV2 14 NA TGTGCCAGCAGTAGACAGGGAGTCAATCAGCCCCAGCATTTT CASSRQGVNQPQHF
TRBJ2-3 NA TRBV7-2 17 NA TGTGCCAGCAGCTTGAAGGCAAGCGGCCGAGGATATGATACGCAGTATTTT CASSLKASGRGYDTQYF
TRBJ2-3 NA TRBV7-9 14 NA TGTGCCAGCAGCTCTTCGGGTCAGGGAGATACGCAGTATTTT CASSSSGQGDTQYF